The 3 T cell receptor beta chains below come from one sample, sequenced in a study of T cells after posttransplantation cyclophosphamide. Profiled with immunoSEQ multiplex PCR; TCRdb holds only in-frame clones, not every one. The table lists around 43,000 clones, approximately 90% of them singletons. Specimen: PBMCs. The origin of the receptors is a woman in her fifties or sixties in good health and a related stem cell transplant donor.

This sequence joins TRBV11-3 and TRBJ2-3; 10 bases are shared with TRBD1. The CDR3 runs to 17 residues. CDR1 is SGHNT and CDR2 is YENEEA in the germline V gene. The trim removed 3 bases at V and 2 bases at J, leaving 8 bases unmatched. The CDR3: CASSLGDRGQSTDTQYF. CDR3 bases: TGTGCCAGCAGCTTGGGAGACAGGGGGCAGTCCACAGATACGCAGTATTTT.

The chain recombines TRBV6-1 with TRBJ1-6, with D uncertain. The length of the CDR3 is 13 residues. V lost 2 bases and J lost 7, with 6 bases in between. Germline V gives CDR1 MNHNS, CDR2 SASEGT. The CDR3 here is CASSEPGNSPLHF. The CDR3 DNA reads as TGTGCCAGCAGTGAACCAGGCAATTCACCCCTCCACTTT.

V gene TRBV7-2 combines with J gene TRBJ2-7; 8 nucleotides align to TRBD1. The trim removed 4 bases at V and 3 bases at J, leaving 8 bases unmatched. The CDR3 spans 15 residues. Germline CDR1 SGHTA, CDR2 FQGNSA. This CDR3 reads CASSSQWDRLYEQYF. The DNA of the CDR3 is TGTGCCAGCAGCTCCCAGTGGGACAGGCTCTACGAGCAGTACTTC.